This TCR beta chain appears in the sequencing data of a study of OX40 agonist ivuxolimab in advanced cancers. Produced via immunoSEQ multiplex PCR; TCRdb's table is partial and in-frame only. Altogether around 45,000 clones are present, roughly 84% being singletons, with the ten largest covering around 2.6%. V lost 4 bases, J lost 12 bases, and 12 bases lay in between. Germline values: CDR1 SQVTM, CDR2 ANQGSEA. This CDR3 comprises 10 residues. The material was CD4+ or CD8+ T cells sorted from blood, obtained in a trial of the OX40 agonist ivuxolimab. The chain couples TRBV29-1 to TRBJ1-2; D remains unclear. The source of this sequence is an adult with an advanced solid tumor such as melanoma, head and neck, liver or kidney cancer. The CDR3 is CSVAEGGHTF. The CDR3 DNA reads TGCAGCGTTGCCGAGGGCGGTCACACCTTC.